Below are 28 T cell receptor beta chains sequenced from a single sample in a study of T-cell memory formation after mild COVID-19 (dated by TCRdb to the early 2020s). The receptor library was made with 5' RACE. Sequencing was carried out with an Illumina NovaSeq 6000. TCRdb handled the public reads itself, with Q25 trimming in fastp and clone calling in MiXCR, and kept productive beta chains. Each CDR3 protein appears once, grouped with its most common genes and DNA. The sample table contains about 470,000 distinct CDR3 sequences; only one count was recorded for around 25% of them. Under 15% of the sample is in the top ten clones. Sequenced: PBMCs or a T cell subset sorted from them (not recorded which). The origin of the receptors is an adult woman who had mild COVID-19 (a few samples of this study predate the infection). The sample titles of this study are shuffled in the database, so cell type and time point are left out; the donor was told from shared clones.

The chain employs TRBV4-1 and TRBJ2-7; 9 bases line up with TRBD1. V shed 4 bases, J shed 2 bases, and the junction held 12 bases outside the gene matches. The CDR3 covers 17 residues. Germline V CDR1 and CDR2: MGHRA, YSYEKL. The CDR3 protein is CASSRSPRRDRAYEQYF. CDR3 DNA sequence: TGCGCCAGCAGCCGAAGTCCCAGACGGGACAGGGCCTACGAGCAGTACTTC.

This clonotype appeared a few times. This chain connects TRBV5-5 to TRBJ1-1; D is undetermined. The CDR3 sequence is 14 residues long. The V end lost 0 bases, the J end lost 0 bases, and 6 bases lay between the germline ends. Germline V gene sequence: CDR1 SGHKS, CDR2 YYEKEE (reference sequence). The CDR3 reads CASSLVAMNTEAFF. In DNA form, the CDR3 reads TGTGCCAGCAGCTTGGTTGCGATGAACACTGAAGCTTTCTTT.

This chain uses TRBV30 with TRBJ2-7; D gene uncertain. V lost 5 bases and J lost 0, with 8 bases in between. The germline V gene encodes CDR1 GTSNPN and CDR2 SVGIG (reference sequence). The CDR3 is 12 residues long. This CDR3 reads CAWGSYSYEQYF. CDR3 nucleotides: TGTGCCTGGGGATCTTACTCCTACGAGCAGTACTTC.

V is TRBV20-1 and J is TRBJ1-5, with D uncertain. Germline assignment: CDR1 DFQATT and CDR2 SNEGSKA (reference sequence). This CDR3 has 14 amino acids. Trimming took off 5 bases at V and 0 bases at J, with 11 bases between the two ends. The CDR3 DNA sequence: TGCAGTGCTCCGGACGGAGATAGCAATCAGCCCCAGCATTTT. Its translation: CSAPDGDSNQPQHF.

V and J are TRBV3-1 and TRBJ2-1; either TRBD1 or TRBD2 may supply D (7 bases each). CDR3 size: 15 residues. V was trimmed by 1 base and J by 8 bases, leaving 15 bases between them. CDR1 is LGHDT, CDR2 YNNKEL, per germline (reference sequence). The CDR3 nucleotides are TGTGCCAGCAGCCAAGGGATGACAGGGAGGGATGAGCAGTTCTTC. It encodes CASSQGMTGRDEQFF.

This clonotype has more than one count but fewer than ten. This chain uses TRBV6-6 with TRBJ2-7; D is unresolved. The CDR3 covers 11 residues. Trimming stripped 4 bases from V and 6 bases from J, with 7 bases between. Germline CDR1 reads MNHNY; CDR2 reads SVGAGI (reference sequence). The DNA for the CDR3 is TGTGCCAGCAGTTGGTTGGGCGAGCAGTACTTC. It specifies CASSWLGEQYF.

This clonotype was detected only a few times. The rearrangement links TRBV7-8 to TRBJ1-5; D gene unclear. V gave up 8 bases and J gave up 7 bases, with 27 bases separating them. Looked up from germline, CDR1 is SGHVS and CDR2 is FQNEAQ. The CDR3 is 17 residues long. The CDR3: CASLDGPTVGIRQPQHF. CDR3 bases: TGTGCCAGCCTTGACGGCCCCACAGTAGGGATCCGACAGCCCCAGCATTTT.

This clonotype was detected a few times. J is TRBJ2-3 and V is TRBV10-3, with TRBD2 matching over 10 bases. In germline, CDR1 is ENHRY, CDR2 SYGVKD. V trimming: 1 base; J trimming: 4 bases; junction bases outside the gene matches: 2. CDR3 length equals 15 residues. The CDR3 sequence is CAISEWTSGPDTQYF. CDR3 coding DNA: TGTGCCATCAGTGAGTGGACTAGCGGACCAGATACGCAGTATTTT.

The chain has TRBV4-2 and TRBJ2-1, with D perhaps being TRBD1 or TRBD2 (5 bases each). Germline lookup yields CDR1 LGHNA and CDR2 YNFKEQ. The ends were cut back, 0 bases at V and 7 bases at J, with 16 bases in the middle. CDR3 size: 16 residues. The DNA for the CDR3 is TGTGCCAGCAGCCAAGATTTCGGGACCCCGGGGAATGAGCAGTTCTTC. This translates into CASSQDFGTPGNEQFF.

This chain uses TRBV5-1 with TRBJ2-3; TRBD2 matches 7 bases. The V gene's germline CDR1 is SGHRS and CDR2 YFSETQ. The CDR3 contains 17 residues. Trimming took 4 bases from V and 1 from J; bases not matched to a gene: 12. The CDR3 bases are TGCGCCAGCAGCGGAAGACTAGCAAGGCGTGGCACAGATACGCAGTATTTT. Protein sequence: CASSGRLARRGTDTQYF.

This clonotype appeared a few times. An end of the junction does not agree with germline; a read error may underlie this. This chain uses TRBV5-6 with TRBJ2-7; D tentatively fits TRBD1 or TRBD2 (5 bases each). In germline, CDR1 is SGHDT, CDR2 YYEEEE. The CDR3 contains 14 residues. CDR3 sequence: CASTLGDGSYEQYF. For the CDR3, the DNA is TGTGCCAGCACCTTGGGGGACGGATCCTACGAGCAGTACTTC.

The chain couples TRBV4-1 to TRBJ2-7; 8 nucleotides match TRBD2. CDR3 length: 16 amino acids. Looked up from germline, CDR1 is MGHRA and CDR2 is YSYEKL. V shed 1 base, J shed 3 bases, and the junction held 8 bases outside the gene matches. CDR3 DNA: TGCGCCAGCAGCCAAGGGGGTGGGCTAGCGGGCTACGAGCAGTACTTC. This codes for CASSQGGGLAGYEQYF.

In the case of this clonotype: The junction does not match germline at one end; this may be a read error. The chain has TRBV7-7 and TRBJ2-1; the match to TRBD2 covers 8 bases. Germline V gene lookup returns CDR1 SSHAT and CDR2 FNYEAQ (reference sequence). CDR3 length equals 16 residues. The CDR3 region is CASSLVPASGPNEQFF. CDR3 coding DNA: TGTGCTAGCAGCTTAGTTCCGGCTAGCGGGCCGAATGAGCAGTTCTTC.

V is TRBV7-6 and J is TRBJ2-7; D tentatively fits TRBD1 or TRBD2 (5 bases each). Germline assignment: CDR1 SGHVS and CDR2 FNYEAQ. The CDR3 consists of 15 residues. V shed 0 bases and J shed 6 bases, with 15 bases lying between them. CDR3 loop: CASSLAWDGTSEQYF. The CDR3 DNA sequence: TGTGCCAGCAGCTTAGCTTGGGACGGGACGAGCGAGCAGTACTTC.

This clonotype was counted only a few times. The chain is built from TRBV6-5 and TRBJ2-2; 10 positions match TRBD2. The CDR3 is 14 residues long. V was clipped by 6 bases and J by 5 bases; unmatched bases: 3. Germline V gene lookup returns CDR1 MNHEY and CDR2 SVGAGI. CDR3 protein: CASRIAGGTGELFF. CDR3 bases: TGTGCCAGCAGAATAGCGGGGGGAACCGGGGAGCTGTTTTTT.

V is TRBV6-5 and J is TRBJ2-5, with 7 bases fitting TRBD1. The CDR3 consists of 16 residues. V was clipped by 2 bases and J by 5 bases; unmatched bases: 11. In germline, CDR1 is MNHEY, CDR2 SVGAGI. The CDR3 reads CASSYTPGQREETQYF. The CDR3 nucleotides read TGTGCCAGCAGTTACACACCGGGACAGAGGGAGGAGACCCAGTACTTC.

Remarks on this clonotype: A junction boundary mismatches the germline segment, possibly from a read error. This rearrangement joins TRBV3-1 to TRBJ1-2, with D possibly being TRBD1 (6 bases). Germline V gene sequence: CDR1 LGHDT, CDR2 YNNKEL (reference sequence). This CDR3 contains 11 residues. The DNA of the CDR3 is TGTGCCAGCAGCCTCGACAGGAATTGGGCTTTC. It is translated as CASSLDRNWAF.

The chain is built from TRBV7-3 and TRBJ1-2; 10 bases fit TRBD1. V lost 5 bases to trimming and J lost 7 bases; unmatched junction nucleotides: 4. CDR1 and CDR2 from the germline V gene are SGHTA and FQGTGA. The CDR3 consists of 13 residues. DNA of the CDR3: TGTGCCAGCAGCCGGGACAGGGGAGGTGGCTACACCTTC. Translated: CASSRDRGGGYTF.

The chain has TRBV7-8 and TRBJ2-1; D remains unclear. Per the germline V gene, CDR1 is SGHVS and CDR2 is FQNEAQ. Trimming took 0 bases from V and 5 from J, leaving 8 bases between them. The CDR3 totals 14 residues. CDR3 amino acids: CASSLAETDNEQFF. The CDR3 nucleotides are TGTGCCAGCAGCTTAGCCGAAACAGACAATGAGCAGTTCTTC. The variable domain in full, completed from reference TRBV7-8 and TRBJ2-1, reads GAGVSQSPRYKVAKRGQDVALRCDPISGHVSLFWYQQALGQGPEFLTYFQNEAQLDKSGLPSDRFFAERPEGSVSTLKIQRTQQEDSAVYLCASSLAETDNEQFFGPGTRLTVL.

The CDR3 loop is CASSQALGLAGLYEQYF. DNA for the CDR3: TGCGCCAGCAGCCAGGCACTCGGGCTAGCGGGTTTGTACGAGCAGTACTTC. J is TRBJ2-7 and V is TRBV4-1, with 8 bases fitting TRBD2. The junction had 14 bases not matched to a gene; V was cut back by 3 bases and J by 4 bases. Per germline, CDR1 MGHRA and CDR2 YSYEKL. The CDR3 covers 17 residues.

The table lists this clonotype with a few counts. The rearrangement uses TRBV14 and TRBJ2-7; TRBD1 is a possible D gene (5 bases). The germline gives CDR1 SGHDN, CDR2 FVKESK. CDR3 length: 13 residues. V lost 3 bases to trimming and J lost 0 bases, with 6 bases between them. Here the CDR3 DNA reads TGTGCCAGCAGCCACGACAGCTCCTACGAGCAGTACTTC. Translated: CASSHDSSYEQYF.

The gene calls are TRBV6-6 and TRBJ1-5, with a possible D match to TRBD1 (5 bases). CDR1 is MNHNY and CDR2 is SVGAGI in the germline V gene (reference sequence). The V gene lost 1 base and the J gene lost 3 bases, with 10 bases spanning the gap. The CDR3 sequence is 15 residues long. For the CDR3, the DNA is TGTGCCAGCAGTTACTTGGGACGGGACAATCAGCCCCAGCATTTT. Translation: CASSYLGRDNQPQHF.

The chain has TRBV9 and TRBJ2-3; D is uncertain. Germline V gene data show CDR1 as SGDLS and CDR2 as YYNGEE. The CDR3 consists of 15 residues. The ends were cut back, 4 bases at V and 2 bases at J, with 14 bases in the middle. CDR3 sequence reads: CASSPRVGNTDTQYF. In nucleotides, the CDR3 is TGTGCCAGCAGCCCCCGGGTGGGGAACACAGATACGCAGTATTTT.

This clonotype was picked up a small number of times. This chain joins TRBV29-1 and TRBJ2-7, with 12 bases that match TRBD2. The germline gives CDR1 SQVTM, CDR2 ANQGSEA. The length of the CDR3 is 17 residues. V lost 6 bases and J lost 7; bases outside the gene matches: 19. The CDR3 DNA follows: TGCAGCGTCGAAAATGGCCTAGCGGGAGGGCCCGGGTGGGAGCAGTACTTC. Encoded protein: CSVENGLAGGPGWEQYF.

The chain carries TRBV5-5 and TRBJ1-1, with no clear D. Trimming removed 0 bases at V and 5 bases at J, with 11 bases between. CDR3 length: 14 residues. The germline V gene has CDR1 SGHKS and CDR2 YYEKEE (reference sequence). CDR3 sequence: CASSLEVGRTEAFF. The CDR3 DNA reads TGTGCCAGCAGCTTGGAGGTGGGTAGAACTGAAGCTTTCTTT.

The CDR3 nucleotides are TGCAGCGTTCAACAGGGGGCCTCCTACGAGCAGTACTTC. It codes for CSVQQGASYEQYF. The gene calls are TRBV29-1 and TRBJ2-7, with 9 bases identical to TRBD1. Germline CDR1 and CDR2: SQVTM and ANQGSEA. This CDR3 comprises 13 residues. V was pared by 5 bases and J by 0 bases, with 2 bases of the junction left unmatched.

This clonotype has just a few counts. This sequence joins TRBV7-2 and TRBJ2-7; the match to TRBD2 covers 7 bases. Trimming took 5 bases from V and 4 from J; bases not matched to a gene: 8. This CDR3 region has 14 residues. Germline assignment: CDR1 SGHTA and CDR2 FQGNSA. The CDR3: CASSTNTGGYEQYF. The DNA of the CDR3 is TGTGCCAGCAGCACAAATACGGGGGGATACGAGCAGTACTTC.

The CDR3 DNA sequence: TGTGCCAGCAGCCAAGGTTTGCGGCTAGCGGCGGATACGCAGTATTTT. It yields the protein CASSQGLRLAADTQYF. The V call is TRBV3-1, the J call TRBJ2-3; 7 bases are shared with TRBD2. The CDR3 has 16 amino acids. V shed 1 base and J 6 bases; nucleotides not matched to a gene: 10. Germline values: CDR1 LGHDT, CDR2 YNNKEL (reference sequence).